These 7 T cell receptor beta chains were all obtained from the same sample, sequenced in a study of T cell clones after liver transplantation (dated 2019 in TCRdb). To define alloreactive TCRbeta sequences, the proliferating CFSE-low cells from the MLR were sequenced. The library was produced with the immunoSEQ multiplex PCR assay. This is the immuneACCESS table as TCRdb keeps it, with only in-frame sequences that have V and J called. A part of the clones is gone; compared with another copy, unresolved V genes explain less than half, and the rest is unexplained. The sample includes almost 3,000 clones, with around 21% observed a single time. The ten most abundant clones make up about 14% of the sample. These receptors have no identified antigens. Sample: CD4+ T cells from PBMCs cultured with third-party cells. These receptors were obtained from a human patient who received a liver transplant. After a transplant, some T cells may be of graft donor origin.

This clone is medium-sized in the sample. The chain combines TRBV29-1 with TRBJ1-1; no firm D call. The CDR3 spans 11 residues. The V end was cut by 0 bases, the J end by 8 bases, with 7 bases between. CDR1 is SQVTM and CDR2 is ANQGSEA in the germline V gene. CDR3 nucleotide sequence: TGCAGCGTTGAAGATGTGGGGGAAGCTTTCTTT. Translated, it gives CSVEDVGEAFF.

The V gene is TRBV11-2, the J gene TRBJ2-5, with 9 bases aligning to TRBD2. The CDR3 loop spans 15 amino acids. J was trimmed by 4 bases and V by 1 base; bases with no gene match: 4. Germline V CDR1 and CDR2: SGHAT, FQNNGV. This CDR3 is CASSLVAGGVETQYF. Here the CDR3 DNA reads TGTGCCAGCAGCTTAGTGGCGGGAGGGGTAGAGACCCAGTACTTC.

The V and J genes are TRBV7-2 and TRBJ2-1, with TRBD2 matching over 13 bases. The junction had 13 bases not matched to a gene; V was cut back by 7 bases and J by 7 bases. Germline CDR1 and CDR2: SGHTA and FQGNSA. CDR3 length: 17 residues. The CDR3 nucleotides read TGTGCCAGCACAATACTCAGGACTAGCGGGGGCTGGAATGAGCAGTTCTTC. Translating gives CASTILRTSGGWNEQFF.

This clone was recorded a few times. This chain joins TRBV5-8 and TRBJ2-7, with unresolved D. Germline V gives CDR1 SGHTS, CDR2 YDEGEE. V lost 0 bases to trimming and J lost 1 base, with 8 bases between them. The CDR3 has 14 residues. The DNA of the CDR3 is TGTGCCAGCAGCTTGGCCAGGTCGTCCTACGAGCAGTACTTC. This encodes CASSLARSSYEQYF.

This clone was counted ten times or more. The chain joins TRBV19 to TRBJ2-5, with 7 bases identical to TRBD2. CDR1 LNHDA and CDR2 SQIVND come from the germline V gene (reference sequence). V shed 8 bases, J shed 4 bases, and the junction held 7 bases outside the gene matches. The CDR3 sequence is 13 residues long. The CDR3 here is CASGGGIGETQYF. The CDR3 nucleotides read TGTGCCAGTGGGGGGGGGATTGGAGAGACCCAGTACTTC. Complete variable domain (other parts from reference TRBV19 and TRBJ2-5): DGGITQSPKYLFRKEGQNVTLSCEQNLNHDAMYWYRQDPGQGLRLIYYSQIVNDFQKGDIAEGYSVSREKKESFPLTVTSAQKNPTAFYLCASGGGIGETQYFGPGTRLLVL.

This clone was counted a few times. V gene TRBV6-4 combines with J gene TRBJ2-2; 14 nucleotides align to TRBD2. The V gene's germline CDR1 is MRHNA and CDR2 SNTAGT. V trimming: 5 bases; J trimming: 0 bases; junction bases outside the gene matches: 2. The length of the CDR3 is 17 residues. DNA for the CDR3: TGTGCCAGCAGTCGGACTAGCGGGGGGTCGAACACCGGGGAGCTGTTTTTT. Translated, it gives CASSRTSGGSNTGELFF.

This clone was seen only a few times. One end of the junction is discordant with germline, which a read error may explain. The rearrangement joins TRBV5-4 to TRBJ2-7; TRBD1 might be the D (6 bases). This CDR3 has 13 residues. Per germline, CDR1 SGHNT and CDR2 YYREEE (reference sequence). This chain's CDR3 is CASSQGGPDRQYF. CDR3 nucleotides: TGCGCCAGCAGCCAAGGCGGCCCGGACAGGCAGTACTTC. Together with reference TRBV5-4 and TRBJ2-7, the CDR3 gives the full variable domain: ETGVTQSPTHLIKTRGQQVTLRCSSQSGHNTVSWYQQALGQGPQFIFQYYREEENGRGNFPPRFSGLQFPNYSSELNVNALELDDSALYLCASSQGGPDRQYFGPGTRLTVT.